These 23 T cell receptor beta chains originate from one sample sequenced in a study of blood T cell repertoires in COVID-19. Clones were read by immunoSEQ multiplex PCR, and TCRdb kept only the in-frame ones, dropping some. The sample contains 140,000 or so clones, approximately 80% of which appear only once. Sequencing input: peripheral blood. The receptors come from a human donor in a cohort sampled during active COVID-19.

Details on this clone: This may be a read error: a much more frequent sequence differs by one nucleotide. The chain employs TRBV12-3 or TRBV12-4 and TRBJ2-7, with 10 bases that match TRBD2. CDR3 length: 13 amino acids. J gave up 3 bases and V 6 bases, and 2 bases lay outside the gene matches. This CDR3 is CASSLAGDYEQYF. CDR3 nucleotide sequence: TGTGCCAGCAGCCTAGCGGGAGACTACGAGCAGTACTTC.

The J gene is TRBJ2-1, the V gene TRBV7-9; D is perhaps TRBD1 (5 bases). The V gene's germline CDR1 is SEHNR and CDR2 FQNEAQ (reference sequence). The CDR3 extends over 15 amino acids. The germline V and J ends were trimmed by 5 bases and 0 bases, with 11 bases remaining between them. Here the CDR3 DNA reads TGTGCCAGCAGCGTCCAGGGCAGCTCCTACAATGAGCAGTTCTTC. Amino acids: CASSVQGSSYNEQFF.

The sample holds many counts of this clone. The V gene is TRBV27, the J gene TRBJ2-2, with D possibly TRBD1 on 5 matching bases. This CDR3 has 15 residues. The germline V gene has CDR1 MNHEY and CDR2 SMNVEV (reference sequence). V was pared by 5 bases and J by 7 bases, with 17 bases between. The CDR3 region has the DNA TGTGCCAGCAGTGATCAGGCAGGGCTAATCGGGGAGCTGTTTTTT. Protein: CASSDQAGLIGELFF.

The CDR3 DNA is TGTGCCAGCAGTGAACAGGGTTCTCAGCCCCAGCATTTT. As protein: CASSEQGSQPQHF. This rearrangement joins TRBV2 to TRBJ1-5, with D possibly TRBD1 on 5 matching bases. The CDR3 totals 13 residues. V lost 2 bases and J 6 bases, leaving 8 bases between the germline ends. Germline values: CDR1 SNHLY, CDR2 FYNNEI.

The chain carries TRBV11-1 and TRBJ2-7; D is possibly TRBD1 (6 bases). CDR1 and CDR2 (germline): SGHAT, FQDESV (reference sequence). This CDR3 is 14 amino acids long. With 6 bases removed from V and 3 bases from J, the gap between germline ends came to 15 bases. The chain's CDR3 is CASSLTGTFYEQYF. The CDR3 DNA sequence: TGTGCCAGCAGTCTAACAGGGACATTCTACGAGCAGTACTTC.

The rearrangement uses TRBV6-1 and TRBJ2-7; D is perhaps TRBD2 (5 bases). Germline CDR1 MNHNS, CDR2 SASEGT. The CDR3 loop spans 15 amino acids. The V gene lost 1 base and the J gene lost 2 bases, with 12 bases spanning the gap. CDR3 sequence: CASSEGRGIPYEQYF. The CDR3 DNA follows: TGTGCCAGCAGTGAAGGACGGGGAATTCCCTACGAGCAGTACTTC.

V usage is TRBV5-1 and J usage is TRBJ2-1, with TRBD2 matching 9 bases. J was trimmed by 1 base and V by 2 bases; bases with no gene match: 4. The CDR3 has 16 amino acids. Germline V CDR1 and CDR2: SGHRS, YFSETQ. The CDR3 reads CASSFSGRRSYNEQFF. CDR3 nucleotide sequence: TGCGCCAGCAGCTTTAGCGGGAGAAGATCCTACAATGAGCAGTTCTTC. Drawing the rest from reference TRBV5-1 and TRBJ2-1, the complete variable domain is KAGVTQTPRYLIKTRGQQVTLSCSPISGHRSVSWYQQTPGQGLQFLFEYFSETQRNKGNFPGRFSGRQFSNSRSEMNVSTLELGDSALYLCASSFSGRRSYNEQFFGPGTRLTVL.

The chain recombines TRBV3-1 (or the pseudogene TRBV3-2) with TRBJ2-1; 9 nucleotides match TRBD2. The germline CDR1 and CDR2 sequences are LGHDT and YNNKEL (reference sequence). This CDR3 is built from 15 residues. The J segment lost 4 bases and the V segment lost 2 bases, leaving 3 bases of the junction unmatched. Here the CDR3 reads CASSQRTSEYNEQFF. The CDR3 DNA reads as TGTGCCAGCAGCCAAAGGACTAGCGAATACAATGAGCAGTTCTTC.

The chain combines TRBV7-2 with TRBJ2-1; 13 nucleotides agree with TRBD2. The CDR3 loop spans 15 amino acids. Trimming removed 5 bases from V and 9 bases from J; junction bases left unmatched: 7. The germline V gene has CDR1 SGHTA and CDR2 FQGNSA. The CDR3 spells CASSPTSGRGGEQFF. CDR3 in DNA: TGTGCCAGCAGCCCAACTAGCGGGAGGGGAGGTGAGCAGTTCTTC.

This clone was detected only once. The chain joins TRBV19 to TRBJ2-7; D might be TRBD1 (5 bases). From germline, CDR1 is LNHDA and CDR2 SQIVND (reference sequence). This CDR3 has 14 residues. V was clipped by 6 bases and J by 1 base, with 13 bases between them. DNA for the CDR3: TGTGCCAGTAGCCAAGAGGCAGGGTCCTACGAGCAGTACTTC. Translated: CASSQEAGSYEQYF.

The J gene is TRBJ2-7, the V gene TRBV7-2; possible D gene TRBD2, 5 bases. Between the trimmed V and J ends, which lost 5 bases and 4 bases, there was a span of 18 bases. Germline V gives CDR1 SGHTA, CDR2 FQGNSA. The CDR3 length is 15 residues. CDR3 DNA sequence: TGTGCCAGCAGCCAAGCCCCTACTAGTTTTTACGAGCAGTACTTC. Its protein is CASSQAPTSFYEQYF.

The chain links TRBV21-1 to TRBJ2-7; the table's D call TRBD1 went unverified against the DNA. TRBV21-1 is tagged as a pseudogene. The CDR3 loop spans 15 amino acids. The CDR3 is CASNPPVQTTYEQYF. The CDR3 nucleotides read TGTGCCAGCAACCCACCAGTACAAACGACCTACGAGCAGTACTTC.

This clone came up a few times. The chain recombines TRBV18 with TRBJ1-5; TRBD1 agrees at 8 bases. The germline gives CDR1 KGHSH, CDR2 LQKENI. With V trimmed by 4 bases and J by 3 bases, 5 bases remained unmatched. The CDR3 consists of 15 residues. CDR3 bases: TGTGCCAGCTCACAGGGACAGGCTTTCAATCAGCCCCAGCATTTT. Encoded protein: CASSQGQAFNQPQHF.

The CDR3 nucleotides read TGTGCCAGCAGCGTCAGGGGGTTTTCGTCTGAAAAACTGTTTTTT. Translated, it gives CASSVRGFSSEKLFF. The V call is TRBV13, the J call TRBJ1-4; 7 nucleotides line up with TRBD1. The CDR3 is 15 residues long. Germline assignment: CDR1 PRHDT and CDR2 FYEKMQ (reference sequence). Trimming removed 5 bases from V and 7 bases from J; junction bases left unmatched: 10.

The CDR3 bases are TGTGCCAGCAGTTCCCGAGGGAGACGCTACACCTTC. Translating gives CASSSRGRRYTF. The chain is built from TRBV28 and TRBJ1-2; D unresolved. Per the germline V gene, CDR1 is MDHEN and CDR2 is SYDVKM. Trimming left V 4 bases short and J 9 bases short, with 12 bases between. The CDR3 contains 12 residues.

This chain joins TRBV25-1 and TRBJ2-7; weak D call: TRBD1 (5 bases). The CDR3 extends over 11 amino acids. Germline V gene lookup returns CDR1 MGHDK and CDR2 SYGVNS. V was shortened by 5 bases and J by 4 bases, with 6 bases between the two germline ends. CDR3 sequence: CASSRGYEQYF. The DNA for the CDR3 is TGTGCCAGCAGTAGGGGTTACGAGCAGTACTTC.

The chain links TRBV7-6 to TRBJ2-5; 9 bases agree with TRBD2. Germline values: CDR1 SGHVS, CDR2 FNYEAQ. The J segment lost 4 bases and the V segment lost 0 bases, leaving 3 bases of the junction unmatched. The CDR3 is 15 amino acids. Written as DNA, the CDR3 is TGTGCCAGCAGCTTAGCTAGCGGGAGTACAGAGACCCAGTACTTC. The encoded protein is CASSLASGSTETQYF.

The chain uses TRBV2 and TRBJ1-6; 11 bases match TRBD1. The germline gives CDR1 SNHLY, CDR2 FYNNEI. This CDR3 contains 15 residues. Trimming removed 6 bases from V and 7 bases from J; junction bases left unmatched: 5. The CDR3 coding sequence is TGTGCCAGCAGCGGACAGGGGGCGGAAAATTCACCCCTCCACTTT. As protein: CASSGQGAENSPLHF.

The chain links TRBV11-2 to TRBJ2-4; no clear D gene. Germline V CDR1 and CDR2: SGHAT, FQNNGV. The V and J ends lost 2 bases and 0 bases respectively, with 11 bases between them. CDR3 length: 16 residues. CDR3 region: CASSLSSLIAKNIQYF. The CDR3 nucleotides read TGTGCCAGCAGCTTATCTTCCTTAATAGCCAAAAACATTCAGTACTTC.

This clone was counted between two and nine times. This rearrangement joins TRBV11-3 to TRBJ2-1; 9 positions agree with TRBD2. J was trimmed by 8 bases and V by 7 bases; bases with no gene match: 3. CDR3 length: 12 amino acids. Germline lookup yields CDR1 SGHNT and CDR2 YENEEA. CDR3 sequence: CASTSGEYEQFF. CDR3 coding DNA: TGTGCCAGCACTAGCGGGGAATATGAGCAGTTCTTC.

V gene TRBV2 combines with J gene TRBJ1-5; no definite D call. Trimming cost V 8 bases and J 3 bases, with 11 bases left between them. This CDR3 is 13 amino acids long. CDR1 is SNHLY, CDR2 FYNNEI, per germline. Written as DNA, the CDR3 is TGTGCCAGCGCCCCAGATATCAATCAGCCCCAGCATTTT. Encoded protein: CASAPDINQPQHF.

A single count supports this clone. This chain links TRBV9 with TRBJ1-2, with D possibly TRBD1 on 5 matching bases. The CDR3 totals 14 residues. The V end lost 0 bases, the J end lost 7 bases, and 13 bases lay between the germline ends. CDR1 and CDR2 from the germline V gene are SGDLS and YYNGEE. This CDR3 reads CASSVGWGDGGYTF. In DNA form, the CDR3 reads TGTGCCAGCAGCGTAGGCTGGGGGGATGGTGGCTACACCTTC.

The DNA of the CDR3 is TGCGCCAGCAGCCAAGGAGCGGGACGGGGTTCGGTAGAGCAGTACTTC. Its protein is CASSQGAGRGSVEQYF. V and J are TRBV4-3 and TRBJ2-7, with TRBD2 identical over 7 bases. CDR1 is LGHNA and CDR2 is YSLEER in the germline V gene. CDR3 length: 16 amino acids. V dropped 1 base and J dropped 7; count of bases not matched to a gene: 13.